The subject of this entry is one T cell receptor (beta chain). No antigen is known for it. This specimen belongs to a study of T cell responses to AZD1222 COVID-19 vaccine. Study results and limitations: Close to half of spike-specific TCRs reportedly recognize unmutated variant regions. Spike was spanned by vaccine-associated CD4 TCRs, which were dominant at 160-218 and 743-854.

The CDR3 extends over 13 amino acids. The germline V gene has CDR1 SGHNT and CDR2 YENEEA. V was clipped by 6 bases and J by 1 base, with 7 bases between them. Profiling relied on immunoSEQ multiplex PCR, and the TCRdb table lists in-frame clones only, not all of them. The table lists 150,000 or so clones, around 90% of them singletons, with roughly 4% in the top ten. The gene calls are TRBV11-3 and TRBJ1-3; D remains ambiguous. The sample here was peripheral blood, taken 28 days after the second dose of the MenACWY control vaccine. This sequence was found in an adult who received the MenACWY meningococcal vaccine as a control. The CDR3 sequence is CASSGSSGNTIYF. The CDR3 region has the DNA TGTGCCAGCAGTGGGTCATCTGGAAACACCATATATTTT.